The 13 T cell receptor beta chains reported below all come from one sample, sequenced in a study of T cells in Graves' hyperthyroidism and ophthalmopathy. The investigators amplified TCR beta CDR3 regions from RNA transcripts. HTBI primers were employed in a first-round RT-PCR of the TCR CDR3. TCRdb recomputed calls from the multiplex PCR reads with MiXCR, one row per CDR3 protein. This sample yields hundreds of thousands of distinct CDR3 sequences, of which 38% are seen a single time; roughly 8.3% belongs to the top ten. The sample taken for sequencing was blood. The origin of the receptors is a man between 18 and 35 years old with Graves' hyperthyroidism.

Remarks on this clonotype: A read error may explain this, as a much larger clone is one base away. The gene calls are TRBV10-3 and TRBJ1-2; D unresolved. Germline V gene sequence: CDR1 ENHRY, CDR2 SYGVKD. This CDR3 spans 9 amino acids. The V and J ends lost 5 bases and 7 bases respectively, with 2 bases between them. DNA of the CDR3: TGTGCCATCAGTTGTGGCTACACCTTC. It specifies CAISCGYTF.

The sample holds a few counts of this clonotype. V and J are TRBV12-3 or TRBV12-4 and TRBJ2-7; maybe TRBD1 (5 bases). Deletions cut 4 bases from V and 7 bases from J, with 11 bases between. The CDR3 totals 12 residues. The CDR3 loop is CASSWGAKEQYF. The CDR3, as DNA: TGTGCCAGCAGTTGGGGCGCGAAGGAGCAGTACTTC.

In this sample, this clonotype turned up many times. The chain carries TRBV15 and TRBJ2-6; D is ambiguous. This CDR3 region has 14 residues. Germline V gene sequence: CDR1 LNHNV, CDR2 YYDKDF (reference sequence). V was clipped by 3 bases and J by 1 base, with 4 bases between them. The chain's CDR3 is CATSRASGANVLTF. The DNA for the CDR3 is TGTGCCACCAGCAGGGCATCTGGGGCCAACGTCCTGACTTTC.

This clonotype was seen ten or more times. The chain recombines TRBV29-1 with TRBJ1-2; D call uncertain. The CDR3 is 12 residues long. CDR1 and CDR2 from the germline V gene are SQVTM and ANQGSEA. Trimming left V 1 base short and J 6 bases short, with 9 bases between. The CDR3 nucleotides are TGCAGCGTTGAAGTAGGTGGGAATGGCTACACCTTC. Amino acids: CSVEVGGNGYTF. The full variable domain, rest sourced from reference TRBV29-1 and TRBJ1-2, is SAVISQKPSRDICQRGTSLTIQCQVDSQVTMMFWYRQQPGQSLTLIATANQGSEATYESGFVIDKFPISRPNLTFSTLTVSNMSPEDSSIYLCSVEVGGNGYTFGSGTRLTVV.

In its sample, this clonotype was seen many times. The chain is built from TRBV7-2 and TRBJ1-4; D is possibly TRBD1 (5 bases). Germline values: CDR1 SGHTA, CDR2 FQGNSA. This CDR3 comprises 12 residues. Trimming took off 4 bases at V and 15 bases at J, with 15 bases between the two ends. Here the CDR3 DNA reads TGTGCCAGCAGCTCCTATACCGGGACTGTGTTTTTT. Its translation: CASSSYTGTVFF.

This clonotype was detected a few times. The CDR3 DNA is TGTGCCAGCAGTTCCCGCAGGGACGAGCAGTACTTC. Amino acid sequence: CASSSRRDEQYF. This chain links TRBV6-5 with TRBJ2-7; D might be TRBD1 (5 bases). CDR1 is MNHEY and CDR2 is SVGAGI in the germline V gene. The CDR3 loop spans 12 amino acids. V gave up 4 bases and J gave up 5 bases, with 9 bases separating them.

Concerning this clonotype itself: A far larger clone is off by one base, so a read error is likely. Given the absence of the conserved phenylalanine or tryptophan at the CDR3 end, a read error is likely. This sequence joins TRBV7-9 and TRBJ2-7; D unresolved. This CDR3 region has 12 residues. Trimming removed 5 bases from V and 2 bases from J, with 7 bases in between. The germline V gene has CDR1 SEHNR and CDR2 FQNEAQ (reference sequence). The CDR3 loop reads CASSPTPYEQYS. Here the CDR3 DNA reads TGTGCCAGCAGCCCAACCCCCTACGAGCAGTACTCC.

As to this clonotype: This may be a read error: a much more frequent sequence differs by one nucleotide. This chain links TRBV14 with TRBJ1-2, with a weak D call TRBD1 (6 bases). V lost 5 bases and J lost 10, with 17 bases in between. Germline V CDR1 and CDR2: SGHDN, FVKESK. CDR3 size: 13 residues. The CDR3 here is CASSALGAGVYTF. CDR3 in DNA: TGTGCCAGCAGCGCCTTAGGGGCAGGGGTCTACACCTTC.

In its sample, this clonotype was seen many times. The rearrangement links TRBV5-1 to TRBJ2-7, with D possibly matching TRBD1 (6 bases). CDR1 is SGHRS and CDR2 is YFSETQ in the germline V gene. Trimming removed 0 bases at V and 1 base at J, with 8 bases between. This CDR3 spans 14 amino acids. CDR3 coding DNA: TGCGCCAGCAGCTTGGCGACAGGATCCTACGAGCAGTACTTC. Protein product: CASSLATGSYEQYF.

As to this clonotype: A much more abundant neighbour one base away suggests this may be a read error. The rearrangement links TRBV29-1 to TRBJ2-5; no firm D call. V was clipped by 3 bases and J by 5 bases, with 7 bases between them. The CDR3 length is 11 residues. Germline V CDR1 and CDR2: SQVTM, ANQGSEA. CDR3 bases: TGCAGCGTTGACCAGGAGGAGACCCAGTACTTC. Amino acid sequence: CSVDQEETQYF.

This clonotype was counted many times. V usage is TRBV20-1 and J usage is TRBJ1-2; D gene uncertain. The CDR3 runs to 13 residues. CDR1 and CDR2 (germline): DFQATT, SNEGSKA (reference sequence). Trimming shortened V by 0 bases and J by 3 bases, and 8 bases separated the two germline ends. The CDR3 sequence is CSAREGQDYGYTF. For the CDR3, the DNA is TGCAGTGCTAGAGAAGGGCAAGACTATGGCTACACCTTC.

This clonotype occurred once. V is TRBV29-1 and J is TRBJ2-2; D is possibly TRBD2 (6 bases). Trimming took off 8 bases at V and 5 bases at J, with 12 bases between the two ends. The germline V gene has CDR1 SQVTM and CDR2 ANQGSEA. There are 12 residues in the CDR3. CDR3 loop: CSIGRGTGELFF. In nucleotides, the CDR3 is TGCAGCATTGGTCGGGGGACCGGGGAGCTGTTTTTT.

In its sample, this clonotype was seen many times. This chain uses TRBV2 with TRBJ1-2; D is perhaps TRBD1 (5 bases). The germline V and J ends were trimmed by 4 bases and 4 bases, with 13 bases remaining between them. Germline assignment: CDR1 SNHLY and CDR2 FYNNEI. CDR3 length: 14 residues. CDR3: CASSGYQGFYGYTF. As DNA, the CDR3 is TGTGCCAGCAGTGGGTATCAGGGTTTCTATGGCTACACCTTC.